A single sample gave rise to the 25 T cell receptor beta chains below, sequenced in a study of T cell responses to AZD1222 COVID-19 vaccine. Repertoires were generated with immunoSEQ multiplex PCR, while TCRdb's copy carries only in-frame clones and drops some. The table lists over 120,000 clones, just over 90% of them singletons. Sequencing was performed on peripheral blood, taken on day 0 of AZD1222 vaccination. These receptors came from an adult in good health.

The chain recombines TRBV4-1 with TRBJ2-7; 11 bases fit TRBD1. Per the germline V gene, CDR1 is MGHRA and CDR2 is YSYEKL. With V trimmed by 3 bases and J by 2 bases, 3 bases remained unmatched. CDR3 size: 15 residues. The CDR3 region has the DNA TGCGCCAGCAGCCACCCGGGACAGGGGGCCTACGAGCAGTACTTC. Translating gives CASSHPGQGAYEQYF.

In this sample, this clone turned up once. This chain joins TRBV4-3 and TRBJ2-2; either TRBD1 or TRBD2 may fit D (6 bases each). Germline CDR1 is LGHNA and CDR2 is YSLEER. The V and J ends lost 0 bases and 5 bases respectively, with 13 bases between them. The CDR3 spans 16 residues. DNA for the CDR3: TGCGCCAGCAGCCAAGATCCGGGGGCGCGTACCGGGGAGCTGTTTTTT. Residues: CASSQDPGARTGELFF.

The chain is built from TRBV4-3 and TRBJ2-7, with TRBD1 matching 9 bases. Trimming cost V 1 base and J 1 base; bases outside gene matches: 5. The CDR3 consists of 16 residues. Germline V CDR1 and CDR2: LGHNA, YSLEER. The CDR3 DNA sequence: TGCGCCAGCAGCCAAGGAAGGGGACAGGGATCCTACGAGCAGTACTTC. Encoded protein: CASSQGRGQGSYEQYF.

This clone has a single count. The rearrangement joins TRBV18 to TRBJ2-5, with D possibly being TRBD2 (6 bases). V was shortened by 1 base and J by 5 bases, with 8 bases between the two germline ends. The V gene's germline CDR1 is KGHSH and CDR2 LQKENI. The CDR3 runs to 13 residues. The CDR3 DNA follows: TGTGCCAGCTCACCACTGGAGGGGGAGACCCAGTACTTC. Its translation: CASSPLEGETQYF.

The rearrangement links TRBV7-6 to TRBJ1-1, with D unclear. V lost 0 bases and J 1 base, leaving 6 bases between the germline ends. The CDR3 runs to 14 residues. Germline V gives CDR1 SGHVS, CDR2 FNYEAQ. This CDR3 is CASSLAGQNTEAFF. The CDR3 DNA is TGTGCCAGCAGCTTAGCCGGGCAGAACACTGAAGCTTTCTTT.

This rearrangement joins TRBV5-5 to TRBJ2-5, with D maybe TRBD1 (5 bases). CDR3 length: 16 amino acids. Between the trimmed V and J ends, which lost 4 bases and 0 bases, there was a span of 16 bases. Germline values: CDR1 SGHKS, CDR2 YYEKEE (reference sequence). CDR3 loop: CASSARVGQNQETQYF. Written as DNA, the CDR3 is TGTGCCAGCAGCGCCAGGGTTGGGCAGAACCAAGAGACCCAGTACTTC.

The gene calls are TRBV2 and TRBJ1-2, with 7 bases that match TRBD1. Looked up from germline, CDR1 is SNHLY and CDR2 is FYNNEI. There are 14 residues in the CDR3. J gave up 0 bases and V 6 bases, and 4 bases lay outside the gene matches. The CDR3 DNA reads TGTGCCAGCAGGGGGGACAGAGCTAACTATGGCTACACCTTC. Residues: CASRGDRANYGYTF.

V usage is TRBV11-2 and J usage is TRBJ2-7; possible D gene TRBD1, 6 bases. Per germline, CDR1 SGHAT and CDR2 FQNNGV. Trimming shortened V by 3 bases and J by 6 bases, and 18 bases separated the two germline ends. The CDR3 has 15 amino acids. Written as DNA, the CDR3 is TGTGCCAGCAGCTTCGGGACACTGGGCAGGAGCGAGCAGTACTTC. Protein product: CASSFGTLGRSEQYF.

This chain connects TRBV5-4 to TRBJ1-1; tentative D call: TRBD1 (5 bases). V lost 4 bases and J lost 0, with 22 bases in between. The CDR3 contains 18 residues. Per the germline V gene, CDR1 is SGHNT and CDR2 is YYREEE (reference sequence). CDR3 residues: CASSPAALGRVMNTEAFF. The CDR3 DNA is TGTGCCAGCAGCCCCGCCGCTTTGGGCAGGGTCATGAACACTGAAGCTTTCTTT.

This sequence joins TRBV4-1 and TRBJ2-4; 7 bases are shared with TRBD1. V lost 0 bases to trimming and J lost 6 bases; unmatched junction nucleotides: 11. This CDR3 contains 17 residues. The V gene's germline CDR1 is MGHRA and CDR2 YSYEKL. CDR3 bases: TGCGCCAGCAGCCAAGATAGCGTAAAAGGGGGCACAAACATTCAGTACTTC. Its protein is CASSQDSVKGGTNIQYF.

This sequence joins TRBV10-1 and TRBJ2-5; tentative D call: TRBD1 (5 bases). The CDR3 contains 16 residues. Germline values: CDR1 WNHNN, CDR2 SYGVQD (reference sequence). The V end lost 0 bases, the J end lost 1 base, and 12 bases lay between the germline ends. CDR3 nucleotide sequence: TGCGCCAGCAGTGAGTCAACAGGCAACACCCAAGAGACCCAGTACTTC. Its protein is CASSESTGNTQETQYF.

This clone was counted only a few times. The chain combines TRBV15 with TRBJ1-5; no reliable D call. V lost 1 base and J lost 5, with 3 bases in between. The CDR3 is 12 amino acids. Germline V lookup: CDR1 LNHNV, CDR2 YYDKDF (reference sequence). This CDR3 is CATSRGDQPQHF. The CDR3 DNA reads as TGTGCCACCAGCAGAGGCGATCAGCCCCAGCATTTT.

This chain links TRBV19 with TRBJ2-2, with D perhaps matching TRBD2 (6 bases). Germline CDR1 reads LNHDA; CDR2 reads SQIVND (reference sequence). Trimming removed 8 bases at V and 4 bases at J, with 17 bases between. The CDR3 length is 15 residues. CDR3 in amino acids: CASCRAGWGTGELFF. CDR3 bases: TGTGCCAGTTGCAGGGCGGGGTGGGGCACCGGGGAGCTGTTTTTT.

The CDR3 sequence: CASSFSGGDTPLHF. In DNA, the CDR3 is TGTGCCAGCAGCTTTTCGGGGGGCGATACACCCCTCCACTTT. The chain employs TRBV7-9 and TRBJ1-6; maybe TRBD1 (6 bases). Germline V CDR1 and CDR2: SEHNR, FQNEAQ (reference sequence). V was pared by 3 bases and J by 11 bases, with 14 bases between. The CDR3 covers 14 residues.

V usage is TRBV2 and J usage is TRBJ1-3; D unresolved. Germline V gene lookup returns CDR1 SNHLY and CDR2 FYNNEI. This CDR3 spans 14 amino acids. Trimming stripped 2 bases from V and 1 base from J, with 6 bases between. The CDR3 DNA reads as TGTGCCAGCAGTGAATCACGGTCTGGAAACACCATATATTTT. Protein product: CASSESRSGNTIYF.

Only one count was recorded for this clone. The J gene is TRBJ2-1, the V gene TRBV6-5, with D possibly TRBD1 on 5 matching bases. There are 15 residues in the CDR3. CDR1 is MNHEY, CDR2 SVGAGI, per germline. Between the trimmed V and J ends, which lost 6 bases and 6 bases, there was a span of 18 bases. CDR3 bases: TGTGCCAGCAGCCGAGGTTACCAGGGTCCCAATGAGCAGTTCTTC. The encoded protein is CASSRGYQGPNEQFF.

The CDR3 nucleotides read TGTGCCAGCTCACCGGGGACAAACTCTGGGGCCAACGTCCTGACTTTC. Encoded protein: CASSPGTNSGANVLTF. The chain employs TRBV18 and TRBJ2-6, with D possibly TRBD1 on 6 matching bases. This CDR3 spans 16 amino acids. Trimming cost V 3 bases and J 0 bases, with 9 bases left between them. CDR1 and CDR2 from the germline V gene are KGHSH and LQKENI.

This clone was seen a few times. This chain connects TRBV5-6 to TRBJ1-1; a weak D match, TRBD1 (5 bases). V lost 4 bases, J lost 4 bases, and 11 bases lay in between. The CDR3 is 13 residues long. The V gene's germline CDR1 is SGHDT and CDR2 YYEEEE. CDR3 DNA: TGTGCCAGCAGCCCGGCGGGGGGCACTGAAGCTTTCTTT. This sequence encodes CASSPAGGTEAFF.

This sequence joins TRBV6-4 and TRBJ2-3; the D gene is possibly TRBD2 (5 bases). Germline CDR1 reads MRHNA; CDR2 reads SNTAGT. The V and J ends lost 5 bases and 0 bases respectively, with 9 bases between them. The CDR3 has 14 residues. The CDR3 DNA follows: TGTGCCAGCAGTCGGGGATCTAGCACAGATACGCAGTATTTT. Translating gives CASSRGSSTDTQYF.

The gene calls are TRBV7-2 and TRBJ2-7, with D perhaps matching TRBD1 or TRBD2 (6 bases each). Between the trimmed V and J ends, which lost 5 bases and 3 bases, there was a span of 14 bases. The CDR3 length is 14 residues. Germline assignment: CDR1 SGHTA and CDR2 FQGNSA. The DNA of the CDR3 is TGTGCCAGCAGCAGGGGGAGGCAACACTACGAGCAGTACTTC. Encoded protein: CASSRGRQHYEQYF.

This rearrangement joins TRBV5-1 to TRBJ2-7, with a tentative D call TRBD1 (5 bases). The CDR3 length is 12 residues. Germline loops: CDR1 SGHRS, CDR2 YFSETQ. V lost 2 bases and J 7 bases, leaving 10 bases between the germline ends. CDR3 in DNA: TGCGCCAGCAGCTTAGGGGATTGGGAGCAGTACTTC. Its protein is CASSLGDWEQYF.

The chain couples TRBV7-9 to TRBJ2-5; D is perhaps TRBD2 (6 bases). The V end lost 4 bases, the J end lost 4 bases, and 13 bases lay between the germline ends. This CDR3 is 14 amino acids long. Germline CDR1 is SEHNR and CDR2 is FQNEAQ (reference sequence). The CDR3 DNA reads TGTGCCAGCAGCTCCACTAGCAACCCAGAGACCCAGTACTTC. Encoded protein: CASSSTSNPETQYF.

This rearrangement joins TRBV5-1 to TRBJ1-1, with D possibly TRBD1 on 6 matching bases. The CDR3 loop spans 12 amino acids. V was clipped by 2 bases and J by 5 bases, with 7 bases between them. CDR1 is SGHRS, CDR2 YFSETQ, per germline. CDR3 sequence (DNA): TGCGCCAGCAGCTTCGGGACAACTGAAGCTTTCTTT. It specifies CASSFGTTEAFF.

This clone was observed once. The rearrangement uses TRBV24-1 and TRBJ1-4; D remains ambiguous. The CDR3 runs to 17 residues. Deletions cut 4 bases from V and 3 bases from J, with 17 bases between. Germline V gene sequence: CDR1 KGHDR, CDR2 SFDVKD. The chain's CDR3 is CATSDHSTSPANEKLFF. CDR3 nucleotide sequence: TGTGCCACCAGTGACCACAGCACGTCCCCCGCTAATGAAAAACTGTTTTTT.

CDR3 coding DNA: TGTGCCAGCAGTGGACAGGGGGGACAGCCCCAGCATTTT. Translating it yields CASSGQGGQPQHF. The V and J genes are TRBV2 and TRBJ1-5; TRBD1 matches 9 bases. This CDR3 is built from 13 residues. The V gene end was trimmed by 4 bases and the J gene end by 7 bases; junction bases not matched to a gene: 2. Germline V CDR1 and CDR2: SNHLY, FYNNEI.